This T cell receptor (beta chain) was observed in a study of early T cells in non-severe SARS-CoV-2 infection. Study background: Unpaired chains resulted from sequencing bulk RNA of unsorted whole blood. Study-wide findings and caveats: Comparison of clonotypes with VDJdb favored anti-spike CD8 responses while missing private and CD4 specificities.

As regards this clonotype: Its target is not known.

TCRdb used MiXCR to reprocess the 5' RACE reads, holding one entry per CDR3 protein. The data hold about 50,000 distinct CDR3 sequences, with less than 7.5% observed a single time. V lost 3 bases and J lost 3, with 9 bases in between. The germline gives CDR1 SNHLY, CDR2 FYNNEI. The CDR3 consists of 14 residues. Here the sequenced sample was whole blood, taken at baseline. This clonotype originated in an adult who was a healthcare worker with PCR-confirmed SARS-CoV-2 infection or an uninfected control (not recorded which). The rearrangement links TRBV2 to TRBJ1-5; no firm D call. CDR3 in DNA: TGTGCCAGCAGTGATTATACTACCAATCAGCCCCAGCATTTT. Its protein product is CASSDYTTNQPQHF.